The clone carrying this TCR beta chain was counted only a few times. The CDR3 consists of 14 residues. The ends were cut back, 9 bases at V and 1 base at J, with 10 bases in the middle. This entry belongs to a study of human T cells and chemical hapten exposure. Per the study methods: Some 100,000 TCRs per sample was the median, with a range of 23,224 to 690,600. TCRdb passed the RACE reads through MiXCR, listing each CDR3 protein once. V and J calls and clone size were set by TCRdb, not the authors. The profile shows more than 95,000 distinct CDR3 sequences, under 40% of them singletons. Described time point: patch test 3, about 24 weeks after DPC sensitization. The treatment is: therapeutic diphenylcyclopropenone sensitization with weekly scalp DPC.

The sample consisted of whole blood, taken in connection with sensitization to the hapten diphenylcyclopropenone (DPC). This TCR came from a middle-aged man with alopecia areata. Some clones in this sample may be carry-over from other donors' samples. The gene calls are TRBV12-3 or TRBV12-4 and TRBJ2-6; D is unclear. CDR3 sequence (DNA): TGTGCCAGTCGGCCGACATCTGGGGCCAACGTCCTGACTTTC. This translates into CASRPTSGANVLTF.